This TCR beta chain was profiled in a study of T cell responses to AZD1222 COVID-19 vaccine (dated by TCRdb to the early 2020s). Regarding the study in general: AZD1222 recipients given second doses at about 4 weeks or at about 12 weeks were pooled, since spike-specific TCR depth and breadth were not found to differ between the two schedules. TCR sequencing was performed for about 250 trial participants, of whom some 200 were given two doses of AZD1222 and 26 were given two doses of MenACWY control vaccine. Enrollment into the trials was organized by age into subgroups of 18-55, 56-69 and 70-plus years, and those subgroups contained around 150, 28 and 57 TCR-sequenced participants, respectively.

This specimen's time point label, interpreted: baseline before first vaccination. Samples from vaccinated people were obtained from the UK trials COV001 and COV002, which included a single-blind randomized controlled phase 2/3 trial of AZD1222 (ChAdOx1 nCoV-19) in healthy adults. For TCRbeta chain sequencing, PBMC samples were collected from trial participants at day 0 and at day 28 after the second dose. This clone was observed once. This receptor's antigen is unknown. No base quality values were provided; no much bigger clone lies one nucleotide off. The CDR3 sequence holds 14 residues, the cysteine and phenylalanine included. The sequence is cut down to CDR3 DNA, 42 bases in frame from base 1. As encoded in the germline V gene (reference sequence), CDR1 is LNHDA while CDR2 is SQIVND. V and J are trimmed by 6 bases and 6 bases, and the gene matches miss 7 bases of the junction. The CDR3 regions of human TCRbeta chains were analyzed by immunosequencing. Turning to the authors' computational methods: TCRs in the repertoires were matched against a reference library of SARS-CoV-2-specific TCRs that had been generated with the MIRA antigen-specificity platform. Breadth was defined as the fraction of unique TCRs that were SARS-CoV-2-associated. Depth was defined as the fraction of total T cells that were SARS-CoV-2-associated. Each spike-specific TCR was assigned to its reactive spike region and to a CD4 or CD8 class using the MIRA data. Log10-transformed breadth and depth values were compared by one-way ANOVA with Sidak's multiple comparisons tests. Not all clones reach the TCRdb copy of this immuneACCESS table, which keeps in-frame sequences only. Checked studies attribute under half of the gap to unresolved V genes and leave the rest unexplained. The DNA was the basis for D and trimming; V, J and clone size are from that table. Recorded for this sample are 73,000 or so clones; more than 70% of them occurred a single time. The biggest ten clones account for 15% to 20% of the sample.

The paper's findings and limits, for the study overall: After two AZD1222 doses, both the breadth and the depth of spike-specific TCRs were significantly higher than at day 0 and than in MenACWY recipients. Most participants were white British and females outnumbered males, and the authors suggested that clonal diversity may have been underestimated. Because no samples from the day 14 peak response were available, repertoires could be characterized only after the peak T cell response. The vaccine-associated CD4 TCRs covered the entire spike protein, and the dominant responses fell in regions 160-218 and 743-854. Only five to seven AZD1222 recipients were SARS-CoV-2 seropositive at baseline, limiting conclusions about previously exposed vaccinees. Epitopes outside the regions mutated in the B.1.351 and B.1.1.7 variants were reportedly recognized by nearly half of the unique spike-specific TCRs. The 56-69-year group was small, and its depth increase did not reach significance, likely because of low power.

The sample here was peripheral blood, taken on day 0 of AZD1222 vaccination. In this chain, TRBV19 is recombined with TRBJ1-5; a stretch of 8 junction bases matches TRBD1. The sequence came from an adult in good health. The bases are TGTGCCAGTAGACCACAGGGGGGAGGTCAGCCCCAGCATTTT. It translates as CASRPQGGGQPQHF.